This T cell receptor (beta chain) was documented in a study of cytomegalovirus exposure and HLA in healthy donors. About the study: For the approximately 390 genotyped donors, approximately 82% fell within the Caucasian-associated ancestry cluster.

This clone was detected only a few times. Its antigen remains unknown. The PCR made use of 60 Vbeta and 13 Jbeta primers. Libraries were prepared by immunoSEQ multiplex PCR; TCRdb keeps only in-frame clonotypes and omits some of them. Of roughly 160,000 clones listed, roughly 76% were seen once; the top ten hold 13%. The germline V gene has CDR1 MNHEY and CDR2 SVGAGI. The CDR3 is 14 residues long. V lost 7 bases and J 2 bases, leaving 14 bases between the germline ends. Study-level findings and limits: With DRB1 most and HLA-C fewest, TCR association rates differed between HLA loci in a later analysis. When a later analysis compared HLA-associated TCR beta chains with equally common others, the HLA-associated chains turned out to be more clonally expanded and to have lower generation probabilities.

The chain is built from TRBV6-5 and TRBJ1-2, with D possibly matching TRBD1 (6 bases). The material sequenced was PBMCs. The receptor was derived from a woman between 50 and 59 years old in good health and CMV-seronegative. DNA of the CDR3: TGTGCCAGCACCGCCGGGGGGGCGAACTATGGCTACACCTTC. It codes for CASTAGGANYGYTF.